Below, one T cell receptor beta chain is given with its context. The antigen is not known. Germline V gene data show CDR1 as MGHRA and CDR2 as YSYEKL. The CDR3 totals 16 residues. V was shortened by 4 bases and J by 2 bases, with 17 bases between the two germline ends. This record belongs to a study of T cell responses to AZD1222 COVID-19 vaccine. TCRdb keeps only in-frame clones here, not all; method: immunoSEQ multiplex PCR. Altogether 100,000 or so clones are present, roughly 90% being singletons, with the ten largest covering approximately 5%. Study-level points and caveats: Baseline antibody screening turned up just a handful of seropositive AZD1222 recipients. Across the whole spike, CD4 TCRs peaked at regions 160-218 and 743-854. Unmutated variant regions are reportedly the target of nearly half of TCRs that are spike-specific. After the peak T cell response, and only then, were repertoires sampled.

The V gene is TRBV4-1, the J gene TRBJ2-5; possibly TRBD2 for D (6 bases). The origin of this receptor is an adult who received the AZD1222 COVID-19 vaccine. Sequenced material: peripheral blood, taken 28 days after the second AZD1222 dose. The CDR3 region is CASSLHWGSGQETQYF. In DNA form, the CDR3 reads TGCGCCAGCAGCCTGCACTGGGGTAGCGGACAAGAGACCCAGTACTTC.